One and the same sample provided the 3 T cell receptor beta chains below, sequenced in a study of blood T cell repertoires in COVID-19. Only in-frame clones appear in the TCRdb table, and some are missing; sequencing was by immunoSEQ multiplex PCR. The sample has 350,000 or so clones; more than 70% are singletons. Sequenced sample: PBMCs or T cells enriched from blood (not recorded which). The receptors were gathered from a woman aged 25 to 39 who had been exposed to COVID-19.

The V and J genes are TRBV6-1 and TRBJ1-5, with TRBD1 as a possible D gene (5 bases). Germline values: CDR1 MNHNS, CDR2 SASEGT. Between the trimmed V and J ends, which lost 3 bases and 4 bases, there was a span of 19 bases. CDR3 length: 17 amino acids. The CDR3 spells CASSEVFGGNWNQPQHF. The CDR3, as DNA: TGTGCCAGCAGTGAGGTTTTTGGGGGGAACTGGAATCAGCCCCAGCATTTT.

This sequence joins TRBV29-1 and TRBJ1-1; 10 nucleotides align to TRBD1. Germline V gives CDR1 SQVTM, CDR2 ANQGSEA. The V gene end was trimmed by 5 bases and the J gene end by 4 bases; junction bases not matched to a gene: 10. This CDR3 region has 15 residues. The CDR3 sequence: CSVLGQGGRSTEAFF. The CDR3 DNA reads as TGCAGCGTTCTCGGACAGGGGGGAAGGAGCACTGAAGCTTTCTTT.

The chain links TRBV6-2 or TRBV6-3 to TRBJ1-3, with 7 bases lining up with TRBD1. Per germline, CDR1 MNHEY and CDR2 SVGEGT. This CDR3 contains 14 residues. V lost 5 bases, J lost 5 bases, and 6 bases stayed unmatched. CDR3: CASSTRDRRNTIYF. The CDR3 DNA reads TGTGCCAGCAGTACTCGGGACAGAAGAAACACCATATATTTT.